The T cell receptor beta chain under discussion was sequenced for a study of blood T cell repertoires in COVID-19. At the level of the study: Material from acute and convalescent COVID-19 was sourced from the United States, Italy and Spain. Sources were T cells, B-cell-depleted T cells, or PBMCs; the material itself was cDNA or gDNA.

Per the study methods: Amplification from reference gene primers served as the basis for estimated nucleated cell counts. Profiled with immunoSEQ multiplex PCR; TCRdb holds only in-frame clones, not every one. V, J and clone size were drawn from that table, and D and trimming were deduced from the DNA. The data show roughly 260,000 clones, about 88% seen once. The sequence derives from a woman aged 40 to 49 who had recovered from COVID-19. The material sequenced was peripheral blood.

CDR3 coding DNA: TGTGCCAGTAGCCTCCTTAGCGGGAGGGCCCTCACAGATACGCAGTATTTT. It translates to CASSLLSGRALTDTQYF. The chain employs TRBV19 and TRBJ2-3; the match to TRBD2 covers 11 bases. J was trimmed by 2 bases and V by 6 bases; bases with no gene match: 10. In germline, CDR1 is LNHDA, CDR2 SQIVND (reference sequence). The CDR3 contains 17 residues.